These T cell receptor beta chains were read from a single sample in a study of radiotherapy plus CTLA-4 blockade in lung cancer. Clones were sequenced by immunoSEQ multiplex PCR, and TCRdb holds only the in-frame ones, with some missing. The sample consists of some 70,000 clones, approximately 79% of them appearing once. Specimen: peripheral blood, collected from a patient treated with radiotherapy plus ipilimumab. The receptors stem from a human donor with non-small cell lung cancer who had a complete response to radiotherapy plus ipilimumab. Both conserved end residues are part of each CDR3. Fields, in order: D gene, J gene, clone size, V gene, CDR3 DNA, CDR3 protein. The D gene is left open where the match is weak. Size values are once, few and many counts, or a class for expanded clones, and some rows have none.

d_gene: -
j_gene: TRBJ1-6
abundance: -
v_gene: TRBV28
CDR3nt: TGTGCCAGCAGTTCGCCTATGGCACCCCTCCACTTT
CDR3aa: CASSSPMAPLHF

d_gene: -
j_gene: TRBJ1-5
abundance: -
v_gene: TRBV6-1
CDR3nt: TGTGCCAGCAGTGCTGAACAGGGCACTGGTCGAGCCCAGCATTTT
CDR3aa: CASSAEQGTGRAQHF

d_gene: -
j_gene: TRBJ1-1
abundance: -
v_gene: TRBV4-3
CDR3nt: TGCGCCAGCAGCCATGCCGGGACCGCCCCTACTGAAGCTTTCTTT
CDR3aa: CASSHAGTAPTEAFF

d_gene: TRBD2
j_gene: TRBJ2-1
abundance: -
v_gene: TRBV11-3
CDR3nt: TGTGCCAGCAGCTTAGATAGCGGGCCGAACAATGAGCAGTTCTTC
CDR3aa: CASSLDSGPNNEQFF

d_gene: -
j_gene: TRBJ2-4
abundance: -
v_gene: TRBV6-1
CDR3nt: TGTGCCAGCAGTGAAGGTCTAGCTGAAGCCAAAAACATTCAGTACTTC
CDR3aa: CASSEGLAEAKNIQYF

d_gene: -
j_gene: TRBJ1-3
abundance: -
v_gene: TRBV5-1
CDR3nt: TGCGCCAGCAGCAACAGCGAATCTAGCTCTGGAAACACCATATATTTT
CDR3aa: CASSNSESSSGNTIYF

d_gene: -
j_gene: TRBJ2-7
abundance: -
v_gene: TRBV5-1
CDR3nt: TGCGCCAGCAGCTTAGGGTCCGAACACGAGCAGTACTTC
CDR3aa: CASSLGSEHEQYF

d_gene: -
j_gene: TRBJ2-5
abundance: few
v_gene: TRBV11-2
CDR3nt: TGTGCCAGCAGCTTGAGGCTCCAAGAGACCCAGTACTTC
CDR3aa: CASSLRLQETQYF

d_gene: -
j_gene: TRBJ2-1
abundance: -
v_gene: TRBV7-7
CDR3nt: TGTGCTAGCAGCACCCTCAGAGGGAATGAGCAGTTCTTC
CDR3aa: CASSTLRGNEQFF

d_gene: -
j_gene: TRBJ2-1
abundance: -
v_gene: TRBV5-1
CDR3nt: TGCGCCAGCAGAAATGACAATGAGCAGTTCTTC
CDR3aa: CASRNDNEQFF

d_gene: -
j_gene: TRBJ1-2
abundance: -
v_gene: TRBV7-9
CDR3nt: TGTGCCAGCAGCGACCGCCCCTATGGCTACACCTTC
CDR3aa: CASSDRPYGYTF

d_gene: TRBD1
j_gene: TRBJ1-1
abundance: -
v_gene: TRBV9
CDR3nt: TGTGCCAGCAGCGCCTACGACAGGGTAGGTGGGACTGAAGCTTTCTTT
CDR3aa: CASSAYDRVGGTEAFF

d_gene: -
j_gene: TRBJ2-5
abundance: -
v_gene: TRBV7-2
CDR3nt: TGTGCCAGCAGACAAGCAGGGTCAGAGACCCAGTACTTC
CDR3aa: CASRQAGSETQYF

d_gene: TRBD2
j_gene: TRBJ2-1
abundance: -
v_gene: TRBV9
CDR3nt: TGTGCCAGCAGTGTAAGGCTAGCGGGAGGAGGGACGTACAATGAGCAGTTCTTC
CDR3aa: CASSVRLAGGGTYNEQFF

d_gene: TRBD1
j_gene: TRBJ2-7
abundance: -
v_gene: TRBV11-2
CDR3nt: TGTGCCAGCAGCCCCATGGACAGGGGAGGCTACGAGCAGTACTTC
CDR3aa: CASSPMDRGGYEQYF

d_gene: TRBD1
j_gene: TRBJ2-1
abundance: few
v_gene: TRBV7-6
CDR3nt: TGTGCCAGCAGCCCCCGGGGGTTAGGGGACAGGTTCTACAATGAGCAGTTCTTC
CDR3aa: CASSPRGLGDRFYNEQFF

d_gene: -
j_gene: TRBJ2-7
abundance: -
v_gene: TRBV6-6
CDR3nt: TGTGCCAGCAGTTACTCAACGGACGAGCAGTACTTC
CDR3aa: CASSYSTDEQYF

d_gene: TRBD1
j_gene: TRBJ1-4
abundance: few
v_gene: TRBV6-6
CDR3nt: TGTGCCAGCAGATTACGAGGGACAGGGTTTGAAAAACTGTTTTTT
CDR3aa: CASRLRGTGFEKLFF

d_gene: -
j_gene: TRBJ2-2
abundance: few
v_gene: TRBV7-6
CDR3nt: TGTGCCAGCAGCTTAGCGGAGAACACCGGGGAGCTGTTTTTT
CDR3aa: CASSLAENTGELFF

d_gene: -
j_gene: TRBJ1-1
abundance: -
v_gene: TRBV6-6
CDR3nt: TGTGCCAGCAGTTCCGGGAGGGGGAGAACTGAAGCTTTCTTT
CDR3aa: CASSSGRGRTEAFF